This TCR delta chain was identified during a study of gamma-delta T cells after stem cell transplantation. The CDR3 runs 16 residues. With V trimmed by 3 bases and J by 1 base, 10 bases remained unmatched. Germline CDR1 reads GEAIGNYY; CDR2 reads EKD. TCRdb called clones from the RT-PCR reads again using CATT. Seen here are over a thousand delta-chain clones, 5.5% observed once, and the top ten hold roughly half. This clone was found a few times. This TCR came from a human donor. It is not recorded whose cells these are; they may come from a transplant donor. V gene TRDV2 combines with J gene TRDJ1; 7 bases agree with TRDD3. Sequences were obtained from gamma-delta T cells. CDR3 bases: TGTGCCTGTGACCCACTGGGGCCCGGGGGCACCGATAAACTCATCTTT. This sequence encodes CACDPLGPGGTDKLIF.